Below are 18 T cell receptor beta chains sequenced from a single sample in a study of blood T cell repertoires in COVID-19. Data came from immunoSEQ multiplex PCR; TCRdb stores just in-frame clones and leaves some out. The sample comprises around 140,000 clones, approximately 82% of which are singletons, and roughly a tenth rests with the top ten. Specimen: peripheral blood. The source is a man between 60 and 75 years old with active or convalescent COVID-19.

The DNA for the CDR3 is TGTGCCAGCAGTTACACGGCTAACTATGGCTACACCTTC. Residues: CASSYTANYGYTF. The V and J genes are TRBV6-5 and TRBJ1-2; no clear D gene. Between the trimmed V and J ends, which lost 2 bases and 0 bases, there was a span of 4 bases. This CDR3 has 13 residues. Germline assignment: CDR1 MNHEY and CDR2 SVGAGI.

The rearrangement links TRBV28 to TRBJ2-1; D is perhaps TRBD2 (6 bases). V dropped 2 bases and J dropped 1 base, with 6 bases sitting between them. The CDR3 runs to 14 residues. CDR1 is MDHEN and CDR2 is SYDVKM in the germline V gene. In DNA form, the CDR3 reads TGTGCCAGCAGTTTACGGGAGTCCTACAATGAGCAGTTCTTC. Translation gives CASSLRESYNEQFF. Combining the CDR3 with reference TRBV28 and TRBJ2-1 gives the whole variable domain DVKVTQSSRYLVKRTGEKVFLECVQDMDHENMFWYRQDPGLGLRLIYFSYDVKMKEKGDIPEGYSVSREKKERFSLILESASTNQTSMYLCASSLRESYNEQFFGPGTRLTVL.

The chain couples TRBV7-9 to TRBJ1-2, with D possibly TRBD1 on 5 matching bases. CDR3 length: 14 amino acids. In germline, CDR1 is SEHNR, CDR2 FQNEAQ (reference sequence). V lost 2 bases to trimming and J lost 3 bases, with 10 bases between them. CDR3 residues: CASSLRGSDYGYTF. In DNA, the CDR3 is TGTGCCAGCAGCTTAAGGGGATCAGACTATGGCTACACCTTC. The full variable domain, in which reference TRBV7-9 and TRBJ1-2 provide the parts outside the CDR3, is DTGVSQNPRHKITKRGQNVTFRCDPISEHNRLYWYRQTLGQGPEFLTYFQNEAQLEKSRLLSDRFSAERPKGSFSTLEIQRTEQGDSAMYLCASSLRGSDYGYTFGSGTRLTVV.

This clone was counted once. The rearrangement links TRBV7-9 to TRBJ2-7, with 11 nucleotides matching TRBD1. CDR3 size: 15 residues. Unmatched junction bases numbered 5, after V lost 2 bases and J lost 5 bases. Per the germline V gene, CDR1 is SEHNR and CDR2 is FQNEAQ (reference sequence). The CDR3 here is CASSLSAGQGDEQYF. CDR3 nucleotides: TGTGCCAGCAGCTTATCTGCGGGACAGGGGGACGAGCAGTACTTC.

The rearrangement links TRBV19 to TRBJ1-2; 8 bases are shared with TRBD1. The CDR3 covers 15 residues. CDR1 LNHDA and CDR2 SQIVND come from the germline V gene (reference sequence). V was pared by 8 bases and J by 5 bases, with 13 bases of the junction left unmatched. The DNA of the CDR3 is TGTGCCAGTCTCCGACCGGGACAGGCGCCGTATGGCTACACCTTC. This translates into CASLRPGQAPYGYTF.

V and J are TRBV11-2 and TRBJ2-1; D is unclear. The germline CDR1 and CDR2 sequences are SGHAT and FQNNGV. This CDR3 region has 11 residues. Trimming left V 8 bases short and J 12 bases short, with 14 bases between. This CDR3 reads CASAITFGQFF. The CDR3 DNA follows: TGTGCCAGCGCGATTACTTTCGGGCAGTTCTTC.

The CDR3 DNA reads as TGTGCCAGCACTACGGGGGACAGCCGGGGCTACACCTTC. It translates to CASTTGDSRGYTF. The V gene is TRBV6-5, the J gene TRBJ1-2, with 7 positions matching TRBD1. Germline CDR1 reads MNHEY; CDR2 reads SVGAGI. Trimming at V came to 7 bases and at J to 8 bases, leaving 10 bases not matched to a gene. The CDR3 runs 13 residues.

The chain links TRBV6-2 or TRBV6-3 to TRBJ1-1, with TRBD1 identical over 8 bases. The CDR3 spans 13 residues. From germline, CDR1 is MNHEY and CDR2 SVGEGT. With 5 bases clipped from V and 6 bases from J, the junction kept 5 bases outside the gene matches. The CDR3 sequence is CASSDRGRAEAFF. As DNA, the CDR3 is TGTGCCAGCAGTGACAGGGGACGGGCTGAAGCTTTCTTT.

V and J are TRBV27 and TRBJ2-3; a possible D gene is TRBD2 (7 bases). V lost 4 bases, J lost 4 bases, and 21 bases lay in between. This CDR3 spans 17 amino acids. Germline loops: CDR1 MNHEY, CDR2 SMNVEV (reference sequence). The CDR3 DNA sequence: TGTGCCAGCAGTTCCTCCCTCGGGGGGCGACGGGCAGATACGCAGTATTTT. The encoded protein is CASSSSLGGRRADTQYF.

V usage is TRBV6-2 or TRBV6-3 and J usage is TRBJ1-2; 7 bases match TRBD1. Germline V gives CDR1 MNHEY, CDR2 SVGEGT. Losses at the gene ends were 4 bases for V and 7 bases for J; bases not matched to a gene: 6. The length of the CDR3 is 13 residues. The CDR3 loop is CASSLWDSFGYTF. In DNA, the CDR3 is TGTGCCAGCAGTTTGTGGGACAGCTTTGGCTACACCTTC.

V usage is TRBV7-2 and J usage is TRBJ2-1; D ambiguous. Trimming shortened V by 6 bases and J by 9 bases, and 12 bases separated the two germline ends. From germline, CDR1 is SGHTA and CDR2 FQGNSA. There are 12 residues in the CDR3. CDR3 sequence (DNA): TGTGCCAGCAGGAACCAAGTCGGTGAGCAGTTCTTC. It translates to CASRNQVGEQFF. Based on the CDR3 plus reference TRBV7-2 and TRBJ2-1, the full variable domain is GAGVSQSPSNKVTEKGKDVELRCDPISGHTALYWYRQSLGQGLEFLIYFQGNSAPDKSGLPSDRFSAERTGGSVSTLTIQRTQQEDSAVYLCASRNQVGEQFFGPGTRLTVL.

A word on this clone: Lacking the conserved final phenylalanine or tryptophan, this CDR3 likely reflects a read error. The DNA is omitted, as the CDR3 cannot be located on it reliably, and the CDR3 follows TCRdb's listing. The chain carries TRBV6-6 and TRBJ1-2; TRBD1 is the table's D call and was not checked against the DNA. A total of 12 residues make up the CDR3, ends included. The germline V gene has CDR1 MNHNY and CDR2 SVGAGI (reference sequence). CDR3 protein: CASSYSIGEGSS.

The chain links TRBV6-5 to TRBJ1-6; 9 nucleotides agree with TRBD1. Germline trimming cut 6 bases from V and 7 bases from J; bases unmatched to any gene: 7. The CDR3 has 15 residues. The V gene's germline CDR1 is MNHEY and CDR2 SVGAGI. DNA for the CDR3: TGTGCCAGCAGACCTACGGACAGGGGAAATTCACCCCTCCACTTT. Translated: CASRPTDRGNSPLHF.

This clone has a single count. The CDR3 sequence is CASSATGTIYKNIQYF. The CDR3 DNA reads as TGTGCCAGCAGCGCAACCGGGACAATCTACAAAAACATTCAGTACTTC. The J gene is TRBJ2-4, the V gene TRBV14, with D perhaps matching TRBD1 (6 bases). There are 16 residues in the CDR3. V was shortened by 5 bases and J by 3 bases, with 17 bases between the two germline ends. The germline gives CDR1 SGHDN, CDR2 FVKESK.

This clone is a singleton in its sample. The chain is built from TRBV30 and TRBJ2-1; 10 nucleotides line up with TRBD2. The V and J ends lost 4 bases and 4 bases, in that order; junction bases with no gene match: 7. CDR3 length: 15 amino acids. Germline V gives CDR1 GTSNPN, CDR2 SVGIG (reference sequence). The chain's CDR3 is CAWTTGTSVYNEQFF. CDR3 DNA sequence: TGTGCCTGGACTACCGGGACTAGCGTATACAATGAGCAGTTCTTC.

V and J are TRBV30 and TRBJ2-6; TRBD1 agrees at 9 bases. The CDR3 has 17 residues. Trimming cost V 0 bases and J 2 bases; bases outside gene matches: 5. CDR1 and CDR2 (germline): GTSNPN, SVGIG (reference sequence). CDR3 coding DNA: TGTGCCTGGAGTGTACGCGGGACAGGGACTGGGGCCAACGTCCTGACTTTC. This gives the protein CAWSVRGTGTGANVLTF.

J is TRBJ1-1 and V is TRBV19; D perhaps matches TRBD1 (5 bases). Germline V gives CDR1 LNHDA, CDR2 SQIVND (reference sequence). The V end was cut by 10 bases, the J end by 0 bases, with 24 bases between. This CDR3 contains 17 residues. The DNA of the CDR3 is TGTGCCACCACAACGTGGCAACCTCAGACAGTGAACACTGAAGCTTTCTTT. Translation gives CATTTWQPQTVNTEAFF.

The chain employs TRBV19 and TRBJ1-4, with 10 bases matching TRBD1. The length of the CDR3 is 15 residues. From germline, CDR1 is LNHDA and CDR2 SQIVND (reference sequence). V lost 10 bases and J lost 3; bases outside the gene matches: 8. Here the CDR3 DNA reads TGTGCCACCAAGGACAGGGGGAGTTCTAATGAAAAACTGTTTTTT. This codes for CATKDRGSSNEKLFF.